These 31 T cell receptor beta chains were sequenced from one sample in a study of T cells in Graves' hyperthyroidism and ophthalmopathy. RNA transcripts served as the template for amplifying TCR beta CDR3 regions. TCR CDR3 regions were first amplified by RT-PCR with HTBI primers. Via MiXCR, TCRdb re-called the multiplex PCR reads, giving one row per CDR3 protein. The data hold 650,000 to 800,000 distinct CDR3 sequences, with 40% to 55% observed a single time. Sequencing was done on a sample of peripheral blood or thyroid tissue (not recorded which). Every receptor here comes from an adult man with Graves' disease, either hyperthyroidism or ophthalmopathy (not recorded which).

This clonotype has a handful of counts. This chain uses TRBV6-6 with TRBJ2-5; D is unresolved. The CDR3 sequence is 14 residues long. Per germline, CDR1 MNHNY and CDR2 SVGAGI (reference sequence). Trimming removed 2 bases from V and 3 bases from J, with 10 bases in between. CDR3 sequence: CASSYVSDEETQYF. The CDR3 region has the DNA TGTGCCAGCAGTTACGTGTCAGACGAAGAGACCCAGTACTTC.

CDR3 residues: CSVAPGGGLRTF. CDR3 nucleotide sequence: TGCAGCGTTGCGCCGGGGGGCGGCCTGAGAACCTTC. This chain joins TRBV29-1 and TRBJ1-2; weak D call: TRBD1 (6 bases). The CDR3 runs to 12 residues. CDR1 and CDR2 from the germline V gene are SQVTM and ANQGSEA. V was trimmed by 4 bases and J by 14 bases, leaving 20 bases between them.

This chain links TRBV7-9 with TRBJ2-2; D is perhaps TRBD1 or TRBD2 (5 bases each). This CDR3 comprises 14 residues. V lost 3 bases, J lost 3 bases, and 8 bases lay in between. The V gene's germline CDR1 is SEHNR and CDR2 FQNEAQ (reference sequence). The CDR3 nucleotides read TGTGCCAGCAGCTTCCGGGACCACACCGGGGAGCTGTTTTTT. Translating gives CASSFRDHTGELFF.

The chain recombines TRBV15 with TRBJ1-5, with no clear D. Trimming took off 3 bases at V and 1 base at J, with 10 bases between the two ends. Per the germline V gene, CDR1 is LNHNV and CDR2 is YYDKDF (reference sequence). CDR3 size: 15 residues. The CDR3 DNA follows: TGTGCCACCAGCAGTGTCAGTAGGAGCAATCAGCCCCAGCATTTT. Protein: CATSSVSRSNQPQHF. The variable domain in full, completed from reference TRBV15 and TRBJ1-5, reads DAMVIQNPRYQVTQFGKPVTLSCSQTLNHNVMYWYQQKSSQAPKLLFHYYDKDFNNEADTPDNFQSRRPNTSFCFLDIRSPGLGDTAMYLCATSSVSRSNQPQHFGDGTRLSIL.

The chain combines TRBV24-1 with TRBJ1-3; D is undetermined. V lost 6 bases and J lost 4, with 12 bases in between. Germline-derived CDR1 and CDR2 are KGHDR and SFDVKD. This CDR3 is built from 14 residues. The CDR3 DNA follows: TGTGCCACCAGTAGCGAGGGCCGAGGAAACACCATATATTTT. Translated: CATSSEGRGNTIYF.

This clonotype appeared a few times. The chain couples TRBV19 to TRBJ2-7; weak D call: TRBD2 (6 bases). The CDR3 consists of 14 residues. V was cut by 1 base and J by 0 bases, with 7 bases left in between. CDR1 is LNHDA and CDR2 is SQIVND in the germline V gene (reference sequence). CDR3 protein: CASSIAGVSYEQYF. The CDR3 DNA follows: TGTGCCAGTAGTATAGCGGGGGTCTCCTACGAGCAGTACTTC.

V usage is TRBV2 and J usage is TRBJ2-7; a weak D match, TRBD2 (5 bases). Germline lookup yields CDR1 SNHLY and CDR2 FYNNEI. The CDR3 covers 18 residues. Between the trimmed V and J ends, which lost 6 bases and 3 bases, there was a span of 27 bases. CDR3 in DNA: TGTGCCAGCAGCCGACCCGGAATACTGGGCCTAGGGAGCTACGAGCAGTACTTC. Translated, it gives CASSRPGILGLGSYEQYF.

As to this clonotype: This may stem from a read error, because a much larger clone lies one nucleotide away. This sequence joins TRBV20-1 and TRBJ1-2, with a tentative D call TRBD1 (6 bases). CDR1 DFQATT and CDR2 SNEGSKA come from the germline V gene (reference sequence). This CDR3 spans 15 amino acids. CDR3 amino acids: CRARDPKQGPYGYTF. The CDR3 DNA reads TGCCGTGCTAGAGATCCAAAACAGGGCCCTTATGGCTACACCTTC.

This chain joins TRBV20-1 and TRBJ1-2; 10 bases line up with TRBD1. Germline lookup yields CDR1 DFQATT and CDR2 SNEGSKA (reference sequence). This CDR3 is 13 amino acids long. Losses at the gene ends were 7 bases for V and 3 bases for J; bases not matched to a gene: 5. CDR3 residues: CSVGQGEDYGYTF. Here the CDR3 DNA reads TGCAGTGTCGGACAGGGGGAGGACTATGGCTACACCTTC.

CDR3 region: CSVRQGMQTQYF. In DNA form, the CDR3 reads TGCAGCGTACGACAGGGGATGCAGACCCAGTACTTC. This chain joins TRBV29-1 and TRBJ2-5; 8 bases align to TRBD1. V lost 6 bases to trimming and J lost 6 bases; unmatched junction nucleotides: 6. CDR1 SQVTM and CDR2 ANQGSEA come from the germline V gene. CDR3 length: 12 amino acids.

The CDR3 bases are TGTGCCAGCAGTTACGGATTTAACACTGAAGCTTTCTTT. This translates into CASSYGFNTEAFF. This sequence joins TRBV6-5 and TRBJ1-1; D gene unclear. The ends were cut back, 2 bases at V and 2 bases at J, with 6 bases in the middle. The germline V gene has CDR1 MNHEY and CDR2 SVGAGI. The CDR3 covers 13 residues.

This clonotype came up many times. V gene TRBV7-9 combines with J gene TRBJ2-7; D ambiguous. The V gene's germline CDR1 is SEHNR and CDR2 FQNEAQ (reference sequence). The CDR3 length is 13 residues. Trimming took off 2 bases at V and 0 bases at J, with 5 bases between the two ends. CDR3 protein: CASSLHSSYEQYF. Written as DNA, the CDR3 is TGTGCCAGCAGCTTACACAGCTCCTACGAGCAGTACTTC.

This clonotype showed up many times. The chain couples TRBV19 to TRBJ1-1, with TRBD1 as a possible D gene (6 bases). Germline V gene lookup returns CDR1 LNHDA and CDR2 SQIVND (reference sequence). Trimming left V 10 bases short and J 3 bases short, with 9 bases between. The CDR3 extends over 11 amino acids. The CDR3 loop reads CATRQDTEAFF. The CDR3 bases are TGTGCCACCCGACAGGACACTGAAGCTTTCTTT.

The table lists this clonotype with many counts. The rearrangement links TRBV19 to TRBJ2-7, with D perhaps matching TRBD2 (5 bases). The CDR3 runs to 12 residues. Germline assignment: CDR1 LNHDA and CDR2 SQIVND (reference sequence). The V end lost 6 bases, the J end lost 10 bases, and 16 bases lay between the germline ends. The DNA for the CDR3 is TGTGCCAGTAGCCCTGAGTGGGGAGTACAGTACTTC. It encodes CASSPEWGVQYF. The entire variable domain, with the rest obtained from reference TRBV19 and TRBJ2-7, is as follows: DGGITQSPKYLFRKEGQNVTLSCEQNLNHDAMYWYRQDPGQGLRLIYYSQIVNDFQKGDIAEGYSVSREKKESFPLTVTSAQKNPTAFYLCASSPEWGVQYFGPGTRLTVT.

This clonotype was seen many times. CDR3 nucleotide sequence: TGTGCTAGCGACGACTATGGCTACACCTTC. Residues: CASDDYGYTF. The chain couples TRBV7-7 to TRBJ1-2; D is unresolved. CDR3 length: 10 residues. The V gene's germline CDR1 is SSHAT and CDR2 FNYEAQ (reference sequence). The whole variable domain, filled in from reference TRBV7-7 and TRBJ1-2, reads GAGVSQSPRYKVTKRGQDVTLRCDPISSHATLYWYQQALGQGPEFLTYFNYEAQPDKSGLPSDRFSAERPEGSISTLTIQRTEQRDSAMYRCASDDYGYTFGSGTRLTVV.

The chain joins TRBV25-1 to TRBJ1-2, with D perhaps matching TRBD1 (5 bases). Germline V gene data show CDR1 as MGHDK and CDR2 as SYGVNS. The CDR3 length is 10 residues. CDR3 sequence reads: CAIRETGYTF. CDR3 DNA: TGTGCAATCAGGGAGACTGGCTACACCTTC.

This clonotype was counted at least ten times. CDR3 nucleotide sequence: TGTGCCAGCAGCTGGAACACTGAAGCTTTCTTT. Protein product: CASSWNTEAFF. V and J are TRBV7-8 and TRBJ1-1; D uncertain. Germline V gene lookup returns CDR1 SGHVS and CDR2 FQNEAQ. This CDR3 comprises 11 residues. V shed 4 bases and J shed 1 base, with 1 base lying between them.

This clonotype showed up many times. CDR3 region: CATSRGQGFAGYTF. The CDR3 coding sequence is TGTGCCACCAGCAGAGGACAGGGGTTCGCTGGCTACACCTTC. The rearrangement links TRBV15 to TRBJ1-2, with 8 bases matching TRBD1. This CDR3 has 14 amino acids. In germline, CDR1 is LNHNV, CDR2 YYDKDF (reference sequence). The junction had 5 bases not matched to a gene; V was cut back by 1 base and J by 7 bases.

The table lists this clonotype with a few counts. The J gene is TRBJ1-5, the V gene TRBV2, with 7 bases aligning to TRBD1. The length of the CDR3 is 15 residues. Trimming cost V 6 bases and J 0 bases; bases outside gene matches: 5. The germline V gene encodes CDR1 SNHLY and CDR2 FYNNEI. CDR3 amino acids: CASRTGRRSNQPQHF. CDR3 in DNA: TGTGCCAGCAGGACAGGGCGCCGTAGCAATCAGCCCCAGCATTTT.

There are many counts of this clonotype. CDR3 coding DNA: TGCAGCGTTAGCGGGACAGCCTACTACGAGCAGTACTTC. Amino acid sequence: CSVSGTAYYEQYF. V usage is TRBV29-1 and J usage is TRBJ2-7; the D call may be TRBD1 or TRBD2 (7 bases each). V was clipped by 5 bases and J by 3 bases, with 14 bases between them. The CDR3 runs to 13 residues. Germline V gene data show CDR1 as SQVTM and CDR2 as ANQGSEA.

The chain joins TRBV19 to TRBJ2-2; D is uncertain. The germline V and J ends were trimmed by 3 bases and 0 bases, with 5 bases remaining between them. The CDR3 extends over 14 amino acids. Germline CDR1 is LNHDA and CDR2 is SQIVND (reference sequence). CDR3 bases: TGTGCCAGTAGTATTAACGCGAACACCGGGGAGCTGTTTTTT. Amino acids: CASSINANTGELFF.

This clonotype was picked up one time. A much larger clone lies one base from this, so it may be a read error. CDR3 sequence (DNA): TGCAGCGTTGCCCTGGGGGGCACTGAAGCTTTCTTT. Translation gives CSVALGGTEAFF. The chain links TRBV29-1 to TRBJ1-1; possible D gene TRBD1, 5 bases. The CDR3 totals 12 residues. Germline CDR1 SQVTM, CDR2 ANQGSEA. V shed 4 bases and J shed 4 bases, with 10 bases lying between them.

J is TRBJ2-5 and V is TRBV7-9, with TRBD2 as a possible D gene (6 bases). Between the trimmed V and J ends, which lost 2 bases and 2 bases, there was a span of 12 bases. The CDR3 covers 15 residues. Germline CDR1 SEHNR, CDR2 FQNEAQ (reference sequence). The CDR3: CASSLRRGNQETQYF. CDR3 sequence (DNA): TGTGCCAGCAGCTTACGCCGGGGGAATCAAGAGACCCAGTACTTC.

This clonotype was counted ten times or more. The gene calls are TRBV19 and TRBJ1-1, with D perhaps matching TRBD1 (5 bases). CDR1 and CDR2 (germline): LNHDA, SQIVND (reference sequence). This CDR3 spans 13 amino acids. Trimming stripped 8 bases from V and 8 bases from J, with 18 bases between. DNA for the CDR3: TGTGCCAGTGAATCGGGACCCACGCGAGAAGCTTTCTTT. Encoded protein: CASESGPTREAFF. The entire variable domain, with the rest obtained from reference TRBV19 and TRBJ1-1, is as follows: DGGITQSPKYLFRKEGQNVTLSCEQNLNHDAMYWYRQDPGQGLRLIYYSQIVNDFQKGDIAEGYSVSREKKESFPLTVTSAQKNPTAFYLCASESGPTREAFFGQGTRLTVV.

This clonotype was recorded at least ten times. The CDR3 here is CAISESLRSEAFF. The CDR3 DNA reads as TGTGCCATCAGTGAGTCGTTGAGGAGCGAAGCTTTCTTT. The chain combines TRBV10-3 with TRBJ1-1, with no clear D. The length of the CDR3 is 13 residues. Germline lookup yields CDR1 ENHRY and CDR2 SYGVKD. Deletions cut 0 bases from V and 8 bases from J, with 10 bases between.

This clonotype appeared many times. The rearrangement uses TRBV7-8 and TRBJ1-1; D is unresolved. Germline V gene sequence: CDR1 SGHVS, CDR2 FQNEAQ. V lost 2 bases and J lost 3, with 7 bases in between. The CDR3 is made up of 13 amino acids. The CDR3 DNA reads TGTGCCAGCAGCTTAAGAGTGCACACTGAAGCTTTCTTT. Protein product: CASSLRVHTEAFF.

Concerning this clonotype: This may be a read error, as it is one base from a much larger clone. The chain uses TRBV24-1 and TRBJ1-2; D gene uncertain. CDR1 is KGHDR, CDR2 SFDVKD, per germline. CDR3 size: 14 residues. CDR3 sequence: CATSGETANYGCTF. Here the CDR3 DNA reads TGTGCCACCAGTGGGGAAACAGCTAACTATGGCTGCACCTTC.

The chain is built from TRBV2 and TRBJ1-4; 8 bases map to TRBD1. This CDR3 region has 16 residues. Looked up from germline, CDR1 is SNHLY and CDR2 is FYNNEI. The V segment lost 8 bases and the J segment 8 bases; nucleotides outside the gene matches: 16. The chain's CDR3 is CASFGRDLDRDEKLFF. The CDR3 nucleotides read TGTGCCAGCTTCGGCAGGGACCTGGACAGGGACGAAAAACTGTTTTTT.

There are many counts of this clonotype. The chain links TRBV20-1 to TRBJ2-5; no firm D call. The germline V gene encodes CDR1 DFQATT and CDR2 SNEGSKA (reference sequence). The CDR3 runs to 12 residues. Trimming left V 7 bases short and J 1 base short, with 10 bases between. CDR3 residues: CSVVGPQETQYF. The CDR3 coding sequence is TGCAGTGTGGTAGGCCCCCAAGAGACCCAGTACTTC.

The rearrangement links TRBV7-2 to TRBJ2-7, with 7 bases fitting TRBD1. Germline CDR1 reads SGHTA; CDR2 reads FQGNSA. This CDR3 comprises 13 residues. The trim removed 5 bases at V and 6 bases at J, leaving 7 bases unmatched. The CDR3 region is CASSPSAGGEQYF. The CDR3, as DNA: TGTGCCAGCAGCCCATCAGCAGGGGGCGAGCAGTACTTC. Complete variable domain (other parts from reference TRBV7-2 and TRBJ2-7): GAGVSQSPSNKVTEKGKDVELRCDPISGHTALYWYRQSLGQGLEFLIYFQGNSAPDKSGLPSDRFSAERTGGSVSTLTIQRTQQEDSAVYLCASSPSAGGEQYFGPGTRLTVT.

The chain combines TRBV10-3 with TRBJ2-7, with 10 bases identical to TRBD2. The CDR3 totals 14 residues. V was clipped by 6 bases and J by 6 bases; unmatched bases: 8. Germline CDR1 reads ENHRY; CDR2 reads SYGVKD. The CDR3 region is CAISILAGVTEQYF. The DNA for the CDR3 is TGTGCCATCAGCATCCTAGCGGGAGTGACCGAGCAGTACTTC.